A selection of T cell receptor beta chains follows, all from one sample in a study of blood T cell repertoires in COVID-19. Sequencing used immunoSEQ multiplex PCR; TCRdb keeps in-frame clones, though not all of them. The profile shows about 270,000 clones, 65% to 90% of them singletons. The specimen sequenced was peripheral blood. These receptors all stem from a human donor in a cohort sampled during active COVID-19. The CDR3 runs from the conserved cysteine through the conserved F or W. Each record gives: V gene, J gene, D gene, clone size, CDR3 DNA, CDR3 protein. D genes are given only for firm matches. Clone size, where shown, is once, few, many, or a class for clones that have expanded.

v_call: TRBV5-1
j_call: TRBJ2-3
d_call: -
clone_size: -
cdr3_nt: TGCGCCAGCAGCTTGGAATACTACACAGATACGCAGTATTTT
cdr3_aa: CASSLEYYTDTQYF

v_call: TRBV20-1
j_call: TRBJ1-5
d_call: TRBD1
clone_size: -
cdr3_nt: TGCAGTGCTAGTCCGGAGACAGGGGGCGGTCAGCCCCAGCATTTT
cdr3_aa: CSASPETGGGQPQHF

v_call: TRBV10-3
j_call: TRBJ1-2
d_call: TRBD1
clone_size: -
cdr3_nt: TGTGCCATCAGTGCTTCCGAGACAGGGATGACCTATGGCTACACCTTC
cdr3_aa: CAISASETGMTYGYTF

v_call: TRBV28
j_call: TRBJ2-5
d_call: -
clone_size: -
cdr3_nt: TGTGCCACGAGGCAACCACCGAAAGAGACCCAGTACTTC
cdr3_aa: CATRQPPKETQYF

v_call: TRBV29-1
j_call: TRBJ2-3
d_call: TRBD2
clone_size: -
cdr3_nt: TGCAGCGTTGAAGATGGTTTTGGGGGGGGCACAGATACGCAGTATTTT
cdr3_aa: CSVEDGFGGGTDTQYF

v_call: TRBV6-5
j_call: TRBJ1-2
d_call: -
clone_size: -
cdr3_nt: TGTGCCAGCACCAAGGGGCTGGGGAGCGGGTATGGCTACACCTTC
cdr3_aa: CASTKGLGSGYGYTF

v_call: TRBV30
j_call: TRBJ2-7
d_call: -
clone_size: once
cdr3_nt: TGTGCCTGGAGTTCAGGGTTGGGGAAGCAGTACTTC
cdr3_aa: CAWSSGLGKQYF

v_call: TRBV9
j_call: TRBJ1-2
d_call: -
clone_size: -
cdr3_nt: TGTGCCAGCAGCGTAGAATCAGGGGGCTACACCTTC
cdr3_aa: CASSVESGGYTF

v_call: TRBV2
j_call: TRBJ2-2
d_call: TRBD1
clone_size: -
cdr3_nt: TGTGCCAGCAGGACAGGGCACACCGGGGAGCTGTTTTTT
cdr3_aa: CASRTGHTGELFF

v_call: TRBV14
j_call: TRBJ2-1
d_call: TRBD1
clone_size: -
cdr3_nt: TGTGCCAGCAGCCGGACAGGGCGAGGGAATGAGCAGTTCTTC
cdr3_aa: CASSRTGRGNEQFF

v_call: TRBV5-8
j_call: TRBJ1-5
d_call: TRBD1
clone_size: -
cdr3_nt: TGTGCCAGCAGCAAGGGGGCAGGGGGATATAGCAATCAGCCCCAGCATTTT
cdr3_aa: CASSKGAGGYSNQPQHF